This T cell receptor beta chain appears in the sequencing data of a study of blood T cell repertoires in COVID-19 (dated by TCRdb to about 2020). Study-wide context: Collaborator samples came from the United States, Italy and Spain and covered acute and convalescent phases of COVID-19. The prospective study material was composed of cDNA or gDNA derived from T cells, B-cell-depleted T cells, or PBMCs. The dataset comprised deeply sampled blood TCRbeta repertoires from subjects exposed to, actively infected with, or recovered from COVID-19. The repertoires were made available in a free public database intended to serve as a resource for research on the immune response to SARS-CoV-2. The samples were drawn from the first 160 participants of the ongoing ImmuneRACE study and from more than 1,000 subjects provided by 6 global collaborators. Nearly every sample came with metadata listing a de-identified subject ID, COVID-19 status, age in years and sex. Where available, HLA class I and class II types were obtained from metadata supplied by the sample provider rather than from assay-based typing. Findings and caveats that apply to the study as a whole: The quantity of clinical and demographic metadata differed by source and by participant and was supplied without curation.

In regard to this clone: There is no known antigen for this receptor. Base qualities were left out, and no much larger clone turns up one base away.

TCRbeta CDR3 regions were amplified from genomic DNA using the immunoSEQ Assay, a bias-controlled multiplex PCR. In the source study's methods: Nucleated cell counts per sample were estimated from amplification of reference gene primers within the assay. To quantify the absolute abundance of each unique TCRbeta CDR3 rearrangement, sequence reads were collapsed and filtered. For each sample, productive Simpson clonality was calculated by taking the square root of Simpson's diversity index across productive rearrangements. Imported from immuneACCESS, the table was reduced by TCRdb to in-frame sequences with V and J called. These copies leave out some clones; in studies compared against another copy, an unresolved V gene accounts for under half, and the cause of the remainder is not known. That table is the source of V, J and clone size, and D and trimming were worked out from the DNA. The table for this sample lists about 91,000 clones; around four fifths of them were counted only once. Around 9.4% of the sample is taken by the ten largest.

Germline trimming: 4 bases from V, 4 bases from J; junction bases outside gene matches: 10. Its CDR3 holds 16 amino acids, cysteine through phenylalanine. CDR3 DNA is the only sequence kept; it has 48 bases, read in frame from the first base. CDR1 and CDR2 are drawn from the germline V gene: KGHSH, LQKENI. The collaborating institutions used their own protocols to collect whole blood in K2EDTA tubes. For TCRbeta analysis, collaborators shipped samples as frozen whole blood, isolated PBMCs, or DNA extracted from either of those sample types. This TCR was sampled from a woman aged 80 or over with acute or convalescent COVID-19. The sequenced sample was peripheral blood. The chain is assembled from TRBV18 and TRBJ1-1, and TRBD1 matches 9 of the central bases. The CDR3 region reads CASSLGTGPLSTEAFF. The DNA sequence is TGTGCCAGCTCACTCGGGACAGGGCCCCTTAGCACTGAAGCTTTCTTT.